Given below is one TCR beta chain in context. The antigen remains undetermined. Trimming took off 4 bases at V and 14 bases at J, with 12 bases between the two ends. The CDR3 is made up of 11 amino acids. Germline CDR1 reads LGHNA; CDR2 reads YSLEER. This entry belongs to a study of OX40 agonist ivuxolimab in advanced cancers. Findings and limits, study-wide: Clonal expansion was seen in CD4+ and CD8+ blood T cells by week 6 at 0.1 to 3.0 mg/kg. Expanded clones tended on average to be more numerous among CD8+ T cells than CD4+. Partial responders treated at 0.1-3.0 mg/kg exhibited clonal expansion among the lowest measured.

Profiling relied on immunoSEQ multiplex PCR, and the TCRdb table lists in-frame clones only, not all of them. The table records around 48,000 clones, less than 85% of them present only once. Specimen: CD4+ or CD8+ T cells sorted from blood, collected in a trial of the OX40 agonist ivuxolimab. The receptor was isolated from an adult with an advanced solid tumor such as melanoma, head and neck, liver or kidney cancer. The J gene is TRBJ2-1, the V gene TRBV4-3, with D maybe TRBD2 (5 bases). The CDR3 coding sequence is TGCGCCAGCAGCCCTCCGGGATCTGAGTTCTTC. It specifies CASSPPGSEFF.